A selection of T cell receptor beta chains follows, all from one sample in a study of graft-versus-host responses after intestinal transplantation. Generated by immunoSEQ multiplex PCR, the TCRdb table keeps only in-frame clones and is missing some. Among 80,000 to 100,000 clones listed, 85% to 95% were seen once. These receptors are not linked to any known antigen. The specimen comprised unstimulated CD8+ T cells sorted from spleen or lymph node cells, sampled before transplant. The receptors derive from a human donor who was the organ donor for an intestinal transplant. Both conserved end residues are part of each CDR3. The order of the fields is V gene, clone size, J gene, D gene, CDR3 length, CDR3 protein, CDR3 DNA. D genes are given only for firm matches. Clone size, where shown, is once, few, many, or a class for clones that have expanded.

V: TRBV11-2
size: once
J: TRBJ1-4
D: NA
length: 18
CDR3: CASSAGNRVPPHNEKLFF
DNA: TGTGCCAGCAGCGCAGGAAACAGGGTCCCACCGCATAATGAAAAACTGTTTTTT

V: TRBV9
size: NA
J: TRBJ1-1
D: NA
length: 13
CDR3: CASSVGGETEAFF
DNA: TGTGCCAGCAGCGTAGGGGGGGAAACTGAAGCTTTCTTT

V: TRBV19
size: NA
J: TRBJ2-7
D: TRBD1
length: 18
CDR3: CASSIGTGGTLPKYEQYF
DNA: TGTGCCAGTAGTATCGGGACAGGGGGTACCCTACCAAAATACGAGCAGTACTTC

V: TRBV14
size: NA
J: TRBJ1-2
D: NA
length: 12
CDR3: CASSRYSGGYTF
DNA: TGTGCCAGCAGCCGATACTCGGGAGGCTACACCTTC

V: TRBV13
size: few
J: TRBJ1-2
D: TRBD1
length: 14
CDR3: CASSSPTGGYGYTF
DNA: TGTGCCAGCAGCTCCCCGACAGGGGGCTATGGCTACACCTTC

V: TRBV5-1
size: NA
J: TRBJ1-2
D: TRBD1
length: 16
CDR3: CASSSSGTAFNYGYTF
DNA: TGCGCCAGCAGCTCCTCCGGGACAGCCTTCAACTATGGCTACACCTTC

V: TRBV7-8
size: once
J: TRBJ2-1
D: NA
length: 17
CDR3: CASSLGTAGDFFNEQFF
DNA: TGTGCCAGCAGCTTAGGAACTGCGGGTGATTTTTTCAATGAGCAGTTCTTC

V: TRBV13
size: NA
J: TRBJ2-7
D: NA
length: 15
CDR3: CASSLATSRSDEQYF
DNA: TGTGCCAGCAGCTTAGCCACATCGCGGTCCGACGAGCAGTACTTC

V: TRBV7-3
size: once
J: TRBJ2-1
D: TRBD2
length: 14
CDR3: CASSPAGGHNEQFF
DNA: TGTGCCAGCAGTCCAGCGGGAGGGCACAATGAGCAGTTCTTC

V: TRBV19
size: NA
J: TRBJ2-4
D: TRBD2
length: 15
CDR3: CASSILAGVQNIQYF
DNA: TGTGCCAGTAGTATTTTGGCGGGGGTTCAAAACATTCAGTACTTC

V: TRBV19
size: NA
J: TRBJ2-7
D: NA
length: 15
CDR3: CASSMEGAEWYEQYF
DNA: TGTGCCAGTAGTATGGAGGGGGCGGAGTGGTACGAGCAGTACTTC

V: TRBV11-1
size: NA
J: TRBJ2-7
D: NA
length: 14
CDR3: CASSPWGRDYEQYF
DNA: TGTGCCAGCAGCCCCTGGGGGCGTGACTACGAGCAGTACTTC

V: TRBV27
size: NA
J: TRBJ1-5
D: NA
length: 13
CDR3: CASSFGLGTPQHF
DNA: TGTGCCAGCAGTTTCGGTCTCGGTACGCCCCAGCATTTT

V: TRBV4-1
size: NA
J: TRBJ2-1
D: TRBD2
length: 15
CDR3: CASSHRLAGTNEQFF
DNA: TGCGCCAGCAGCCATAGGCTAGCGGGGACCAATGAGCAGTTCTTC

V: TRBV28
size: NA
J: TRBJ2-5
D: TRBD1
length: 17
CDR3: CASSSTGQGVRYETQYF
DNA: TGTGCCAGCAGTTCTACTGGACAGGGGGTTAGGTACGAGACCCAGTACTTC

V: TRBV7-6
size: once
J: TRBJ2-5
D: TRBD2
length: 17
CDR3: CASSLVLAGGLGETQYF
DNA: TGTGCCAGCAGCTTAGTCCTTGCGGGAGGCCTCGGTGAGACCCAGTACTTC

V: TRBV13
size: NA
J: TRBJ2-7
D: TRBD1
length: 13
CDR3: CASSTGGIDEQYF
DNA: TGTGCCAGCAGTACAGGGGGTATCGACGAGCAGTACTTC

V: TRBV6-1
size: few
J: TRBJ2-7
D: TRBD2
length: 13
CDR3: CASSLTSGYEQYF
DNA: TGTGCCAGCAGCCTTACTAGCGGCTACGAGCAGTACTTC

V: TRBV6-1
size: few
J: TRBJ1-1
D: NA
length: 11
CDR3: CASSEGPEAFF
DNA: TGTGCCAGCAGTGAAGGGCCTGAAGCTTTCTTT

V: TRBV19
size: NA
J: TRBJ2-1
D: NA
length: 16
CDR3: CASSIDPSLGDNEQFF
DNA: TGTGCCAGTAGTATAGATCCTAGTCTGGGTGACAATGAGCAGTTCTTC

V: TRBV7-9
size: NA
J: TRBJ2-2
D: NA
length: 15
CDR3: CASSLTVEVGGELFF
DNA: TGTGCCAGCAGCTTAACGGTGGAGGTCGGCGGGGAGCTGTTTTTT

V: TRBV18
size: NA
J: TRBJ2-3
D: NA
length: 16
CDR3: CASSPFIELAADTQYF
DNA: TGTGCCAGCTCACCGTTCATAGAATTAGCGGCAGATACGCAGTATTTT

V: TRBV6-5
size: few
J: TRBJ2-7
D: NA
length: 11
CDR3: CASTSGVEQYF
DNA: TGTGCCAGCACGTCCGGGGTCGAGCAGTACTTC

V: TRBV4-1
size: NA
J: TRBJ1-1
D: NA
length: 18
CDR3: CASSQDSPHLHRNTEAFF
DNA: TGCGCCAGCAGCCAAGATTCCCCCCACCTCCATAGGAACACTGAAGCTTTCTTT

V: TRBV4-1
size: NA
J: TRBJ1-1
D: NA
length: 15
CDR3: CASSQTRGAGSEAFF
DNA: TGCGCCAGCAGCCAAACACGGGGCGCCGGGAGTGAAGCTTTCTTT

V: TRBV29-1
size: NA
J: TRBJ2-1
D: TRBD2
length: 17
CDR3: CSVEDIRGRASYNEQFF
DNA: TGCAGCGTTGAAGATATTCGCGGGAGGGCCTCCTACAATGAGCAGTTCTTC

V: TRBV10-1
size: once
J: TRBJ2-1
D: TRBD2
length: 16
CDR3: CASSSIEARGINEQFF
DNA: TGCGCCAGCAGTTCGATTGAGGCGCGGGGGATCAATGAGCAGTTCTTC

V: TRBV27
size: NA
J: TRBJ2-7
D: TRBD2
length: 17
CDR3: CASSTIPRDYEIYEQYF
DNA: TGTGCCAGCAGTACTATCCCTCGGGACTACGAAATCTACGAGCAGTACTTC

V: TRBV7-9
size: NA
J: TRBJ2-4
D: NA
length: 13
CDR3: CASSQNKENIQYF
DNA: TGTGCCAGCAGCCAAAACAAAGAAAACATTCAGTACTTC

V: TRBV28
size: NA
J: TRBJ2-7
D: TRBD2
length: 15
CDR3: CASSSRLAGTQEQYF
DNA: TGTGCCAGCAGCTCTCGACTAGCGGGTACCCAGGAGCAGTACTTC

V: TRBV4-1
size: NA
J: TRBJ2-1
D: TRBD2
length: 17
CDR3: CASSQEGPGGLDNEQFF
DNA: TGCGCCAGCAGCCAAGAGGGTCCGGGAGGTCTTGACAATGAGCAGTTCTTC

V: TRBV7-6
size: NA
J: TRBJ2-2
D: TRBD2
length: 16
CDR3: CASRVRAGGNTGELFF
DNA: TGTGCCAGCAGGGTCAGAGCGGGGGGTAACACCGGGGAGCTGTTTTTT

V: TRBV29-1
size: NA
J: TRBJ2-7
D: TRBD1
length: 14
CDR3: CSARTGGDSYEQYF
DNA: TGCAGCGCTAGGACAGGGGGGGATTCCTACGAGCAGTACTTC

V: TRBV7-3
size: NA
J: TRBJ2-3
D: TRBD2
length: 18
CDR3: CASSLMPAGGISTDTQYF
DNA: TGTGCCAGCAGCTTAATGCCAGCGGGGGGGATTAGCACAGATACGCAGTATTTT

V: TRBV2
size: NA
J: TRBJ1-4
D: TRBD1
length: 15
CDR3: CASSETGGSNEKLFF
DNA: TGTGCCAGCAGCGAAACAGGGGGATCCAATGAAAAACTGTTTTTT

V: TRBV19
size: NA
J: TRBJ2-3
D: TRBD2
length: 15
CDR3: CASSIASGVTDTQYF
DNA: TGTGCCAGTAGTATAGCTAGCGGAGTTACAGATACGCAGTATTTT

V: TRBV28
size: NA
J: TRBJ2-5
D: NA
length: 14
CDR3: CASSLIRGGETQYF
DNA: TGTGCCAGCAGTCTAATCAGGGGTGGAGAGACCCAGTACTTC

V: TRBV28
size: NA
J: TRBJ1-2
D: NA
length: 14
CDR3: CASSLYEPYYGYTF
DNA: TGTGCCAGCAGTTTATATGAGCCCTACTATGGCTACACCTTC

V: TRBV13
size: NA
J: TRBJ2-7
D: NA
length: 15
CDR3: CASSLQGLTKYEQYF
DNA: TGTGCCAGCAGCCTCCAGGGCCTTACGAAATACGAGCAGTACTTC